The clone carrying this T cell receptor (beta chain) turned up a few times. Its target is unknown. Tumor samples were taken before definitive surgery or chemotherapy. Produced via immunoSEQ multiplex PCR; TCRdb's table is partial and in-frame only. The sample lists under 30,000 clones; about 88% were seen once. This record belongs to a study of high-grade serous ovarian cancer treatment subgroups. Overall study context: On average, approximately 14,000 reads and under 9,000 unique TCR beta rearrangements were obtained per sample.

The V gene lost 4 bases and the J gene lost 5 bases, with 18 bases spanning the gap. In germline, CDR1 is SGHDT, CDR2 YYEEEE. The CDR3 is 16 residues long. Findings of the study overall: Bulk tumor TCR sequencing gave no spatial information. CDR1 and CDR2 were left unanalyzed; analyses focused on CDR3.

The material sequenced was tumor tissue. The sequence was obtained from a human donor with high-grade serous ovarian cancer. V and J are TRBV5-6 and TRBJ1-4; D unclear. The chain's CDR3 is CASSHWVGRANEKLFF. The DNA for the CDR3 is TGTGCCAGCAGCCATTGGGTGGGCAGAGCAAATGAAAAACTGTTTTTT.